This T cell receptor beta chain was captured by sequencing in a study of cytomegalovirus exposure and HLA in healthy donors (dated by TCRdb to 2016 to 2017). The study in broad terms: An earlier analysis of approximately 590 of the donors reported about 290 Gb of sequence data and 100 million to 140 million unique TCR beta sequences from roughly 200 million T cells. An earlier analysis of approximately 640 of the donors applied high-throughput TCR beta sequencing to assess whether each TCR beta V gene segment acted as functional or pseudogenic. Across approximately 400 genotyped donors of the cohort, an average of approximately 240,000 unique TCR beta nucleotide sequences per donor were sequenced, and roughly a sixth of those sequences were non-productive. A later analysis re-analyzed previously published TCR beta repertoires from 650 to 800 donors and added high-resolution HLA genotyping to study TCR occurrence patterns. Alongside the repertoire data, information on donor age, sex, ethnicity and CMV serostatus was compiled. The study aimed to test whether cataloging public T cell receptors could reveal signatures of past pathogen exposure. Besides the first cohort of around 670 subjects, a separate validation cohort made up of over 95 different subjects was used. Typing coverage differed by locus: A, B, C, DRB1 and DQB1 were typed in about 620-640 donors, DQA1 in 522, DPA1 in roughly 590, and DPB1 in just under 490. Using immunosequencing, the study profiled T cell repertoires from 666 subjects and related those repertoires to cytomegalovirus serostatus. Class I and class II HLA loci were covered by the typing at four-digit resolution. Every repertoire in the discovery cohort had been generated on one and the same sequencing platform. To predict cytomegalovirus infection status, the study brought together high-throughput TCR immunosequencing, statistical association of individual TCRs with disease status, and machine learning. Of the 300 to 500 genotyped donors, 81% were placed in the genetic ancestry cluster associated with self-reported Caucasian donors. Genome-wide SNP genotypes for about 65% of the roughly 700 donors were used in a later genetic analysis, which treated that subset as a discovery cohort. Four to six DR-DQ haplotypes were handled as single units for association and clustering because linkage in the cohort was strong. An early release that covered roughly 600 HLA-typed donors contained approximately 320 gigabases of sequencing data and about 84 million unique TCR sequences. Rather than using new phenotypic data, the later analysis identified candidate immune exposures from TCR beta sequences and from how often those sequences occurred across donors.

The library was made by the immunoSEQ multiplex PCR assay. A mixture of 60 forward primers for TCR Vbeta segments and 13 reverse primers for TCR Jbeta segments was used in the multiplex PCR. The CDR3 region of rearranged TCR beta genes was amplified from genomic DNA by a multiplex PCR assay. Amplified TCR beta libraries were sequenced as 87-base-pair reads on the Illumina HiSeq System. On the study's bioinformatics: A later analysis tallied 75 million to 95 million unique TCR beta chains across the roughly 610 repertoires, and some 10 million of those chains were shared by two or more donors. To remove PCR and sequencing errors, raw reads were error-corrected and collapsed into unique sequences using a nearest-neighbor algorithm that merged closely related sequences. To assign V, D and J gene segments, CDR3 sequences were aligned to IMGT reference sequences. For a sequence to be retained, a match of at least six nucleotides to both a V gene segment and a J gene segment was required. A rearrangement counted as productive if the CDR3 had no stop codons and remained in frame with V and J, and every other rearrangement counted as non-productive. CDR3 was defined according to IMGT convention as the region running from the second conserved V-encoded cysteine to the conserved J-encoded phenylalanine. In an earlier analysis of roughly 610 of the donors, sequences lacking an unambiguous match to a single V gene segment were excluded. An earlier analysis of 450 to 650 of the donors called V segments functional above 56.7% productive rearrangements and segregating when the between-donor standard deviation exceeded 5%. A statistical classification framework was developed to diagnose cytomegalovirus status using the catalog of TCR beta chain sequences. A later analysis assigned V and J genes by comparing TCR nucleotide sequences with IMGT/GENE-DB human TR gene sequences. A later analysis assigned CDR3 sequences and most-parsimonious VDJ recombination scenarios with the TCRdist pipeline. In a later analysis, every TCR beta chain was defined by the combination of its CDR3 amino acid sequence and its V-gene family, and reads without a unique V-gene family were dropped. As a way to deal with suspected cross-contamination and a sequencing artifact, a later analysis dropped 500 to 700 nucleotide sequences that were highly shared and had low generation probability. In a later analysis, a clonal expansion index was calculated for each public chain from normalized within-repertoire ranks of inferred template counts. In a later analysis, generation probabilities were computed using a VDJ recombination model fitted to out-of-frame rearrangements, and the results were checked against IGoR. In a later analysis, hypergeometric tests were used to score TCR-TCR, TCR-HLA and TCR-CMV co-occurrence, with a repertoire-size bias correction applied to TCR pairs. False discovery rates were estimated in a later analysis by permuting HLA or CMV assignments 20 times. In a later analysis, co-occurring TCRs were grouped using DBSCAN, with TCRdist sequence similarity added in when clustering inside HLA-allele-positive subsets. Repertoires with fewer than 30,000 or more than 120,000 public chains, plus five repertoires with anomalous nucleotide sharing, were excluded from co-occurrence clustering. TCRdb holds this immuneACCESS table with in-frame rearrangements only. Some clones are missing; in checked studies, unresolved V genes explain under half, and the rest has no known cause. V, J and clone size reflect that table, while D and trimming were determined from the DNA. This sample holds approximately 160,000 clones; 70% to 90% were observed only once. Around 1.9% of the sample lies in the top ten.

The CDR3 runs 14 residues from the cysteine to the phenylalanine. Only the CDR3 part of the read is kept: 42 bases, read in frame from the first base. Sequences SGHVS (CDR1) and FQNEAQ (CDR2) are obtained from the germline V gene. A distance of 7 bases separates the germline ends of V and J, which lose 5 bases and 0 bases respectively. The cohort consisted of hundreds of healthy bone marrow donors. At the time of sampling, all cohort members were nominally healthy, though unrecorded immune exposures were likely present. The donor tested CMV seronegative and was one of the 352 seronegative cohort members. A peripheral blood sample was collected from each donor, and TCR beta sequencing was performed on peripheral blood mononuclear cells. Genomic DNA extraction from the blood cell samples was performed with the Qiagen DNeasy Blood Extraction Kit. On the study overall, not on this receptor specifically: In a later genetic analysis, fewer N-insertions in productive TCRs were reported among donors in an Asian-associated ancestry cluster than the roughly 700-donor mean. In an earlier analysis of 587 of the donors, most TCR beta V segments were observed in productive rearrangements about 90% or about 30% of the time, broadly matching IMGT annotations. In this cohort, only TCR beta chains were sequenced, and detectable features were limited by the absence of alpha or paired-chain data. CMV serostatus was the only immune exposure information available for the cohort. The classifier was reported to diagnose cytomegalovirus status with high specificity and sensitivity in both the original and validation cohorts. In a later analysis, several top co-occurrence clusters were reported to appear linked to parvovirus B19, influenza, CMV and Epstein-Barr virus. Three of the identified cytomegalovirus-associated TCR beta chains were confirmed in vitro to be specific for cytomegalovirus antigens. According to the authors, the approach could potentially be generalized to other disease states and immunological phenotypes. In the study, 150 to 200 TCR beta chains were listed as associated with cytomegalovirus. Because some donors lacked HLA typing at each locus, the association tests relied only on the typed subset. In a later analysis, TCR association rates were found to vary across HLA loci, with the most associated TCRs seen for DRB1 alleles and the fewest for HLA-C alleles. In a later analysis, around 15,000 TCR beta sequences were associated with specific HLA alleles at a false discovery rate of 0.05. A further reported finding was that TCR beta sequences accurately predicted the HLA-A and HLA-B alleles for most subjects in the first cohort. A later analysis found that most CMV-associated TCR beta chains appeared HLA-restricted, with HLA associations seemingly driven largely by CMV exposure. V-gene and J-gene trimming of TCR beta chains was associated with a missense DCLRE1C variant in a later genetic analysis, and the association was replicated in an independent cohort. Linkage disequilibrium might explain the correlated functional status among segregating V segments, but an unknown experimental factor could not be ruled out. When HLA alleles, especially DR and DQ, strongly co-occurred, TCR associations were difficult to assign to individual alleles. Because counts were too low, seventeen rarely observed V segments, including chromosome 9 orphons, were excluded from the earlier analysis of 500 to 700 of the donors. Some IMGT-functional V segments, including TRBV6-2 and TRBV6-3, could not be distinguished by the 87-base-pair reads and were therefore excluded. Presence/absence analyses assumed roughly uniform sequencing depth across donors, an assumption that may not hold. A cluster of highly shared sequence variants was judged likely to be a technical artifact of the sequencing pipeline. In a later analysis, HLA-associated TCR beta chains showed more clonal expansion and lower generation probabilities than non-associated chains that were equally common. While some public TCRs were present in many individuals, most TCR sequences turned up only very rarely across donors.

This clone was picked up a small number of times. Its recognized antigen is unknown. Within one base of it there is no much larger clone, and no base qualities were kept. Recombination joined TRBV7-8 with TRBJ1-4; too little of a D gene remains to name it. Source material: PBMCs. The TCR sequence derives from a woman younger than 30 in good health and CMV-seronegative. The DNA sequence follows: TGTGCCAGCAGCCCAACAGCAACTAATGAAAAACTGTTTTTT. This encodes CASSPTATNEKLFF.